The 18 T cell receptor beta chains below come from one sample, sequenced in a study of shared clonotypes between healthy human individuals. Generated by immunoSEQ multiplex PCR, the TCRdb table keeps only in-frame clones and is missing some. The data show about 2 million clones, about 95% seen once. Positive CCR7 selection of CD45RO-negative cells yielded the naive CD8 cells, and terminally differentiated effector memory CD45RA+ cells were excluded. Sequencing was done on a sample of naive CD8+ T cells sorted from blood. The origin of the receptors is a man aged 18-30 years in good health.

V gene TRBV7-2 combines with J gene TRBJ1-2, with TRBD1 identical over 7 bases. V shed 5 bases, J shed 8 bases, and the junction held 14 bases outside the gene matches. This CDR3 is 15 amino acids long. Germline V gene sequence: CDR1 SGHTA, CDR2 FQGNSA. Here the CDR3 reads CASSNQGEPLWGYTF. The CDR3 DNA follows: TGTGCCAGCAGCAATCAGGGGGAACCGCTTTGGGGCTACACCTTC.

The chain links TRBV5-6 to TRBJ1-6, with a possible D match to TRBD1 (5 bases). Germline assignment: CDR1 SGHDT and CDR2 YYEEEE. Deletions cut 0 bases from V and 10 bases from J, with 11 bases between. The CDR3 consists of 14 residues. The CDR3 coding sequence is TGTGCCAGCAGCTTGGGGGGCTACCCATCACCCCTCCACTTT. This encodes CASSLGGYPSPLHF.

V usage is TRBV6-1 and J usage is TRBJ1-1; no definite D call. The CDR3 has 16 amino acids. CDR1 is MNHNS and CDR2 is SASEGT in the germline V gene. V gave up 1 base and J gave up 6 bases, with 18 bases separating them. The CDR3 nucleotides are TGTGCCAGCAGTGAAGGGTTTGGGGTCAGGATCCCTGAAGCTTTCTTT. Protein product: CASSEGFGVRIPEAFF.

The rearrangement joins TRBV7-9 to TRBJ2-3; D unclear. V lost 3 bases and J lost 8, with 15 bases in between. Germline CDR1 reads SEHNR; CDR2 reads FQNEAQ (reference sequence). The CDR3 loop spans 14 amino acids. The DNA for the CDR3 is TGTGCCAGCAGCTTTGGCCCCTTTTTCGGTACGCAGTATTTT. Translation gives CASSFGPFFGTQYF.

To note about this clone: Other DNA sequences in the sample encode the same CDR3. The genes are TRBV10-1 and TRBJ1-1; a weak D match, TRBD1 (5 bases). The CDR3 runs 14 residues. The germline V gene encodes CDR1 WNHNN and CDR2 SYGVQD (reference sequence). Trimming removed 0 bases at V and 5 bases at J, with 10 bases between. Here the CDR3 reads CASSESPGGTEAFF. The CDR3 bases are TGCGCCAGCAGTGAGTCGCCCGGGGGTACTGAAGCTTTCTTT.

The chain combines TRBV5-1 with TRBJ2-3; D is unclear. The CDR3 length is 14 residues. The V end was cut by 6 bases, the J end by 0 bases, with 11 bases between. Germline CDR1 is SGHRS and CDR2 is YFSETQ. Here the CDR3 reads CASITLSSTDTQYF. In nucleotides, the CDR3 is TGCGCCAGCATTACACTCTCTAGCACAGATACGCAGTATTTT. Together with reference TRBV5-1 and TRBJ2-3, the CDR3 gives the full variable domain: KAGVTQTPRYLIKTRGQQVTLSCSPISGHRSVSWYQQTPGQGLQFLFEYFSETQRNKGNFPGRFSGRQFSNSRSEMNVSTLELGDSALYLCASITLSSTDTQYFGPGTRLTVL.

This clone has a single count. The same CDR3 is also encoded by other DNA sequences in this sample. This chain uses TRBV9 with TRBJ2-7, with no clear D. The CDR3 spans 14 residues. V lost 0 bases and J lost 4, with 11 bases in between. Germline V CDR1 and CDR2: SGDLS, YYNGEE. CDR3 coding DNA: TGTGCCAGCAGCGTAGACGGGCATTCATACGAGCAGTACTTC. Residues: CASSVDGHSYEQYF.

This chain links TRBV5-4 with TRBJ2-3; 8 nucleotides agree with TRBD2. Germline assignment: CDR1 SGHNT and CDR2 YYREEE (reference sequence). This CDR3 region has 17 residues. With 1 base clipped from V and 0 bases from J, the junction kept 7 bases outside the gene matches. CDR3 nucleotide sequence: TGTGCCAGCAGCTTGTTAACTAGCGGTACTAGCACAGATACGCAGTATTTT. It specifies CASSLLTSGTSTDTQYF.

The chain carries TRBV29-1 and TRBJ1-3, with no clear D. The V gene lost 7 bases and the J gene lost 4 bases, with 14 bases spanning the gap. The germline V gene encodes CDR1 SQVTM and CDR2 ANQGSEA. The CDR3 is made up of 13 amino acids. The CDR3 protein is CSASFLVGNTIYF. The CDR3 region has the DNA TGCAGCGCCTCTTTTTTGGTCGGAAACACCATATATTTT.

The V call is TRBV7-8, the J call TRBJ2-1, with D possibly TRBD2 on 7 matching bases. Between the trimmed V and J ends, which lost 3 bases and 8 bases, there was a span of 14 bases. CDR1 is SGHVS and CDR2 is FQNEAQ in the germline V gene. CDR3 length equals 14 residues. CDR3 coding DNA: TGTGCCAGCAGCTTCCTCGGAGGGGGGGATGAGCAGTTCTTC. Amino acids: CASSFLGGGDEQFF.

The rearrangement uses TRBV6-5 and TRBJ2-1; possible D gene TRBD1, 6 bases. The CDR3 has 13 residues. V gave up 6 bases and J gave up 1 base, with 7 bases separating them. The germline V gene has CDR1 MNHEY and CDR2 SVGAGI. CDR3 protein: CASSQGSYNEQFF. CDR3 DNA: TGTGCCAGCAGCCAGGGGTCCTACAATGAGCAGTTCTTC.

This chain uses TRBV11-2 with TRBJ1-1; no reliable D call. V lost 1 base and J 4 bases, leaving 10 bases between the germline ends. The CDR3 covers 14 residues. Germline V CDR1 and CDR2: SGHAT, FQNNGV. The CDR3 region has the DNA TGTGCCAGCAGCTTAGCACCGGGAAGCACTGAAGCTTTCTTT. Its protein is CASSLAPGSTEAFF.

CDR3 loop: CASSLQRSNTGELFF. CDR3 nucleotides: TGTGCCAGCAGCTTACAGCGGAGCAACACCGGGGAGCTGTTTTTT. The chain carries TRBV5-6 and TRBJ2-2, with TRBD2 as a possible D gene (5 bases). In germline, CDR1 is SGHDT, CDR2 YYEEEE. The ends were cut back, 2 bases at V and 2 bases at J, with 10 bases in the middle. This CDR3 contains 15 residues.

As for this clone: This sample includes further DNA sequences coding for the same CDR3. The gene calls are TRBV18 and TRBJ2-5, with D possibly being TRBD1 (5 bases). This CDR3 contains 12 residues. V lost 1 base, J lost 5 bases, and 5 bases lay in between. Germline V gene lookup returns CDR1 KGHSH and CDR2 LQKENI. CDR3 DNA: TGTGCCAGCTCACCACAGGGGGAGACCCAGTACTTC. The encoded protein is CASSPQGETQYF. The full variable domain, with the rest looked up from reference TRBV18 and TRBJ2-5, is NAGVMQNPRHLVRRRGQEARLRCSPMKGHSHVYWYRQLPEEGLKFMVYLQKENIIDESGMPKERFSAEFPKEGPSILRIQQVVRGDSAAYFCASSPQGETQYFGPGTRLLVL.

V gene TRBV6-5 combines with J gene TRBJ2-3; D might be TRBD1 (5 bases). Trimming took 4 bases from V and 6 from J, leaving 14 bases between them. In germline, CDR1 is MNHEY, CDR2 SVGAGI. The CDR3 contains 14 residues. The CDR3 nucleotides read TGTGCCAGCAGTTCCCTAGACAGTGCGGATACGCAGTATTTT. Its protein product is CASSSLDSADTQYF.

The V and J genes are TRBV5-4 and TRBJ2-7, with 11 nucleotides matching TRBD1. V was pared by 3 bases and J by 7 bases, with 9 bases of the junction left unmatched. Per the germline V gene, CDR1 is SGHNT and CDR2 is YYREEE (reference sequence). The CDR3 contains 15 residues. The chain's CDR3 is CASSWGDRGTGEQYF. In DNA form, the CDR3 reads TGTGCCAGCAGCTGGGGGGACAGGGGGACCGGGGAGCAGTACTTC.

This clone was seen just once. This chain joins TRBV11-2 and TRBJ1-4, with 9 nucleotides matching TRBD1. Germline loops: CDR1 SGHAT, CDR2 FQNNGV. The junction had 5 bases not matched to a gene; V was cut back by 1 base and J by 2 bases. The CDR3 sequence is 17 residues long. CDR3 loop: CASSLGQGGITNEKLFF. The CDR3 coding sequence is TGTGCCAGCAGCTTAGGACAGGGGGGAATTACTAATGAAAAACTGTTTTTT.

This clone was seen a single time. The gene calls are TRBV13 and TRBJ2-7; TRBD1 agrees at 8 bases. V lost 4 bases to trimming and J lost 3 bases; unmatched junction nucleotides: 5. CDR3 length: 14 amino acids. Germline CDR1 is PRHDT and CDR2 is FYEKMQ (reference sequence). The CDR3 reads CASSSTTGGYEQYF. CDR3 nucleotide sequence: TGTGCCAGCAGCTCCACCACAGGGGGCTACGAGCAGTACTTC.